This entry lists 12 T cell receptor beta chains sequenced from one sample in a study of T-cell memory formation after mild COVID-19. TCRdb reprocessed the 5' RACE reads with MiXCR, giving one entry per CDR3 protein. Of a few hundred thousand distinct CDR3 sequences listed, more than 15% are singletons. Source material: PBMCs or a T cell subset sorted from them (not recorded which). All receptors derive from a man younger than 35 who had mild COVID-19 (a few samples of this study predate the infection). Cell type and time point are not known.

This clonotype came up a few times. This chain links TRBV20-1 with TRBJ2-3, with 13 bases identical to TRBD2. After removal of 5 bases from V and 5 bases from J, the junction contained 4 bases not matched to a gene. The CDR3 spans 14 residues. The germline CDR1 and CDR2 sequences are DFQATT and SNEGSKA (reference sequence). The CDR3 region has the DNA TGCAGTGCTGGGACTAGCGGGGCCAAAGATACGCAGTATTTT. This encodes CSAGTSGAKDTQYF.

This clonotype was seen at least ten times. This chain links TRBV6-5 with TRBJ2-1; D may be TRBD1 (7 bases). The CDR3 totals 14 residues. The V end lost 8 bases, the J end lost 2 bases, and 13 bases lay between the germline ends. CDR1 MNHEY and CDR2 SVGAGI come from the germline V gene. The CDR3 nucleotides are TGTGCCAGCGCGCGGGACAGTGCCTACAATGAGCAGTTCTTC. Translating it yields CASARDSAYNEQFF.

This clonotype was counted only a few times. The chain combines TRBV28 with TRBJ2-1; TRBD2 matches 12 bases. Germline CDR1 is MDHEN and CDR2 is SYDVKM. With V trimmed by 11 bases and J by 8 bases, 13 bases remained unmatched. The CDR3 is 15 amino acids. Here the CDR3 DNA reads TGTGCCGGCGGGTTAACTAGCGGGGGGTTATATGAGCAGTTCTTC. This codes for CAGGLTSGGLYEQFF.

This clonotype was seen ten or more times. The V gene is TRBV7-2, the J gene TRBJ1-3; no definite D call. CDR3 length: 15 residues. The germline V and J ends were trimmed by 2 bases and 8 bases, with 16 bases remaining between them. CDR1 SGHTA and CDR2 FQGNSA come from the germline V gene. DNA for the CDR3: TGTGCCAGCAGCTTATTCCTTGGGGTGGTGGACACCATATATTTT. It yields the protein CASSLFLGVVDTIYF.

This clonotype was seen more than once but under ten times. The chain carries TRBV11-2 and TRBJ2-1; weak D call: TRBD2 (6 bases). Trimming took off 7 bases at V and 1 base at J, with 14 bases between the two ends. The germline V gene encodes CDR1 SGHAT and CDR2 FQNNGV. This CDR3 contains 15 residues. This CDR3 is CASKLRDSSYNEQFF. In DNA, the CDR3 is TGTGCCAGCAAACTGCGGGACTCTTCCTACAATGAGCAGTTCTTC.

In its sample, this clonotype was seen a few times. Here the CDR3 reads CASSLSWGPYEQFF. CDR3 in DNA: TGTGCCAGCAGCTTGTCTTGGGGGCCCTATGAGCAGTTCTTC. The J gene is TRBJ2-1, the V gene TRBV7-6, with D possibly being TRBD1 (6 bases). The length of the CDR3 is 14 residues. Trimming removed 3 bases from V and 8 bases from J, with 14 bases in between. The germline V gene has CDR1 SGHVS and CDR2 FNYEAQ.

This clonotype was detected a few times. The chain employs TRBV6-1 and TRBJ1-1, with D possibly matching TRBD1 (5 bases). The CDR3 sequence is 14 residues long. Germline CDR1 and CDR2: MNHNS and SASEGT. Trimming removed 7 bases from V and 8 bases from J, with 20 bases in between. Written as DNA, the CDR3 is TGTGCCAGCATCCGATTCCCAAGCGGGGGAGAAGCTTTCTTT. Translation gives CASIRFPSGGEAFF.

This clonotype appeared a few times. The chain's CDR3 is CASSQLGGSGQYF. CDR3 in DNA: TGCGCCAGCAGCCAATTAGGGGGCTCAGGGCAGTACTTC. This chain joins TRBV4-1 and TRBJ2-7; TRBD1 matches 7 bases. Germline loops: CDR1 MGHRA, CDR2 YSYEKL. V lost 2 bases, J lost 9 bases, and 7 bases stayed unmatched. The CDR3 consists of 13 residues.

The CDR3 spells CAISVRGARSGANVLTF. DNA for the CDR3: TGTGCCATCAGTGTTAGAGGGGCGCGATCTGGGGCCAACGTCCTGACTTTC. The chain combines TRBV10-3 with TRBJ2-6; D assignment may be TRBD1 or TRBD2 (5 bases each). Trimming left V 4 bases short and J 1 base short, with 14 bases between. There are 17 residues in the CDR3. CDR1 and CDR2 (germline): ENHRY, SYGVKD.

The chain links TRBV11-2 to TRBJ2-5; 7 positions agree with TRBD1. Per germline, CDR1 SGHAT and CDR2 FQNNGV. This CDR3 contains 14 residues. V shed 1 base and J 6 bases; nucleotides not matched to a gene: 5. CDR3 residues: CASSLGDRVKTQYF. CDR3 DNA: TGTGCCAGCAGCTTAGGCGACAGGGTTAAGACCCAGTACTTC.

In its sample, this clonotype was seen a few times. The rearrangement links TRBV4-3 to TRBJ2-3; a possible D gene is TRBD2 (6 bases). CDR3 length: 16 amino acids. CDR1 is LGHNA and CDR2 is YSLEER in the germline V gene. V lost 1 base, J lost 1 base, and 12 bases lay in between. The CDR3 DNA reads as TGCGCCAGCAGCCAAGGCGGGGTCGGAGGCACAGATACGCAGTATTTT. Encoded protein: CASSQGGVGGTDTQYF.

V usage is TRBV27 and J usage is TRBJ2-1, with D perhaps TRBD2 (7 bases). V shed 3 bases and J shed 0 bases, with 12 bases lying between them. CDR3 length: 16 residues. From germline, CDR1 is MNHEY and CDR2 SMNVEV (reference sequence). The CDR3 nucleotides read TGTGCCAGCAGTTTTAAAGGGGGGGGCTCCTACAATGAGCAGTTCTTC. Translation gives CASSFKGGGSYNEQFF.